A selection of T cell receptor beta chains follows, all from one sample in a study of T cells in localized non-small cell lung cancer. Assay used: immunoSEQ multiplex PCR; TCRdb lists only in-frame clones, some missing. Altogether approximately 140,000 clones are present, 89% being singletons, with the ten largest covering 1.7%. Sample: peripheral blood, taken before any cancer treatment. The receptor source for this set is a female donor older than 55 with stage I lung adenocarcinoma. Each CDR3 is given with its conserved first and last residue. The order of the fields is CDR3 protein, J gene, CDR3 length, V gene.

CDR3: CASSTFDAGANVLTF; J: TRBJ2-6; length: 15; V: TRBV6-6
CDR3: CASTPAAGAGQPQHF; J: TRBJ1-5; length: 15; V: TRBV28
CDR3: CASSPGWTSGYEQYF; J: TRBJ2-7; length: 15; V: TRBV5-1
CDR3: CASSLASSGTKNIQYF; J: TRBJ2-4; length: 16; V: TRBV5-4
CDR3: CASSRRAGTNTGELFF; J: TRBJ2-2; length: 16; V: TRBV7-2
CDR3: CAISERGDTIYF; J: TRBJ1-3; length: 12; V: TRBV10-3
CDR3: CASSLMSRARKFDTF; J: TRBJ1-2; length: 15; V: TRBV7-9
CDR3: CASSLVPNTEAFF; J: TRBJ1-1; length: 13; V: TRBV5-1
CDR3: CASSLSGGDNTIYF; J: TRBJ1-3; length: 14; V: TRBV27
CDR3: CASSPTTDQPQHF; J: TRBJ1-5; length: 13; V: TRBV7-9
CDR3: CASSSSTGGWETQYF; J: TRBJ2-5; length: 15; V: TRBV5-1
CDR3: CAWKDRYEQYF; J: TRBJ2-7; length: 11; V: TRBV30
CDR3: CASSLIWQAYEQYF; J: TRBJ2-7; length: 14; V: TRBV28
CDR3: CASSLVGRGDYGYTF; J: TRBJ1-2; length: 15; V: TRBV5-4
CDR3: CASRQGTNSPLHF; J: TRBJ1-6; length: 13; V: TRBV28
CDR3: CASSQLGRATGELFF; J: TRBJ2-2; length: 15; V: TRBV4-1
CDR3: CSVETAGELFF; J: TRBJ2-2; length: 11; V: TRBV29-1
CDR3: CASSRGGRSYEQYF; J: TRBJ2-7; length: 14; V: TRBV6-5
CDR3: CASCRMVSGNTIYF; J: TRBJ1-3; length: 14; V: TRBV19
CDR3: CASIRTDLEDGTQYF; J: TRBJ2-5; length: 15; V: TRBV2
CDR3: CASSLLLGRNTEAFF; J: TRBJ1-1; length: 15; V: TRBV14
CDR3: CASSPLAGSYNEQFF; J: TRBJ2-1; length: 15; V: TRBV28
CDR3: CASSYARQGWYF; J: TRBJ2-7; length: 12; V: TRBV6-6
CDR3: CASTGVEKLFF; J: TRBJ1-4; length: 11; V: TRBV6-6
CDR3: CASSSFRIPSSNQPQHF; J: TRBJ1-5; length: 17; V: TRBV7-3
CDR3: CASSFQPGGTDTQYF; J: TRBJ2-3; length: 15; V: TRBV5-1
CDR3: CASSLSRTGLTEQYF; J: TRBJ2-7; length: 15; V: TRBV6-5
CDR3: CASGSDYGYTF; J: TRBJ1-2; length: 11; V: TRBV6-6
CDR3: CASSLQSGAGSYEQYF; J: TRBJ2-7; length: 16; V: TRBV28
CDR3: CASSIRGTGTVWGNQPQHF; J: TRBJ1-5; length: 19; V: TRBV19
CDR3: CASSSGQGARPQHF; J: TRBJ1-5; length: 14; V: TRBV2
CDR3: CASSINNEQFF; J: TRBJ2-1; length: 11; V: TRBV2
CDR3: CASSWRADEQYF; J: TRBJ2-7; length: 12; V: TRBV28
CDR3: CASSLSTGLTYEQYF; J: TRBJ2-7; length: 15; V: TRBV27
CDR3: CASSFDTNYGYTF; J: TRBJ1-2; length: 13; V: TRBV28
CDR3: CTSSNNLGDFAPLYNEQFF; J: TRBJ2-1; length: 19; V: TRBV1
CDR3: CASSSGGGYGYTF; J: TRBJ1-2; length: 13; V: TRBV7-9
CDR3: CASSPTGAGITYNEQFF; J: TRBJ2-1; length: 17; V: TRBV9
CDR3: CAWSVPSTGSTNEKLFF; J: TRBJ1-4; length: 17; V: TRBV30
CDR3: CASSREREGPITGELFF; J: TRBJ2-2; length: 17; V: TRBV2
CDR3: CASSQDVRGTQYF; J: TRBJ2-5; length: 13; V: TRBV4-2
CDR3: CASSDRQGASNTEAFF; J: TRBJ1-1; length: 16; V: TRBV9
CDR3: CASSLGQGSYEQYF; J: TRBJ2-7; length: 14; V: TRBV5-6
CDR3: CASSLDNEQFF; J: TRBJ2-1; length: 11; V: TRBV9
CDR3: CASSPPGRTGELFF; J: TRBJ2-2; length: 14; V: TRBV5-1
CDR3: CASSEAGLRSRTDTQYF; J: TRBJ2-3; length: 17; V: TRBV6-1
CDR3: CASSLGPQETQYF; J: TRBJ2-5; length: 13; V: TRBV7-7
CDR3: CASKGFSSGNTIYF; J: TRBJ1-3; length: 14; V: TRBV2
CDR3: CASSGGGPLPYGYTF; J: TRBJ1-2; length: 15; V: TRBV2
CDR3: CASSGRQTGELFF; J: TRBJ2-2; length: 13; V: TRBV9
CDR3: CASSPPSAGGNNEQFF; J: TRBJ2-1; length: 16; V: TRBV18
CDR3: CASTQRPGRGQPQHF; J: TRBJ1-5; length: 15; V: TRBV6-1